What follows describes a single T cell receptor (beta chain). This sample stems from a study of blood T cell repertoires in COVID-19. Study background: The United States, Italy and Spain were the sources of the acute and convalescent COVID-19 samples. From T cells, B-cell-depleted T cells, or PBMCs came the material, which was cDNA or gDNA.

In the original analysis: The assay estimated nucleated cells by amplifying reference gene primers. This table comes from immunoSEQ multiplex PCR, and its TCRdb copy is limited to in-frame clones, with some not included. V and J calls and clone size come straight from that table; D and trimming were deduced from the DNA. Among 200,000 to 250,000 clones, around 86% were seen once, and the ten largest hold 1.5% to 2%. From germline, CDR1 is SGHTA and CDR2 FQGNSA. CDR3 length: 14 residues. Trimming removed 1 base from V and 4 bases from J; junction bases left unmatched: 2. This chain joins TRBV7-2 and TRBJ1-1, with 8 bases matching TRBD1. The material sequenced was peripheral blood. The sequence came from a man aged 25 to 40 who had recovered from COVID-19. In DNA form, the CDR3 reads TGTGCCAGCAGCTTAGGGCAGGGGGCCACTGAAGCTTTCTTT. Amino acid sequence: CASSLGQGATEAFF.